The present T cell receptor beta chain was sequenced within a study of blood T cell repertoires in COVID-19. Only in-frame clones appear in the TCRdb table, and some are missing; sequencing was by immunoSEQ multiplex PCR. This table holds around 300,000 clones, 75% to 90% found once. Germline V gene sequence: CDR1 LNHDA, CDR2 SQIVND (reference sequence). V lost 3 bases to trimming and J lost 5 bases, with 13 bases between them. There are 14 residues in the CDR3. The chain carries TRBV19 and TRBJ1-2; no clear D. The sample comprised PBMCs or T cells enriched from blood (not recorded which). This clonotype was obtained from a woman aged 18-35 years who had recovered from COVID-19. The CDR3 DNA sequence: TGTGCCAGTAGTATCCATCGAGGGCGATATGGCTACACCTTC. It is translated as CASSIHRGRYGYTF. Full variable domain (outside the CDR3, taken from reference TRBV19 and TRBJ1-2): DGGITQSPKYLFRKEGQNVTLSCEQNLNHDAMYWYRQDPGQGLRLIYYSQIVNDFQKGDIAEGYSVSREKKESFPLTVTSAQKNPTAFYLCASSIHRGRYGYTFGSGTRLTVV.